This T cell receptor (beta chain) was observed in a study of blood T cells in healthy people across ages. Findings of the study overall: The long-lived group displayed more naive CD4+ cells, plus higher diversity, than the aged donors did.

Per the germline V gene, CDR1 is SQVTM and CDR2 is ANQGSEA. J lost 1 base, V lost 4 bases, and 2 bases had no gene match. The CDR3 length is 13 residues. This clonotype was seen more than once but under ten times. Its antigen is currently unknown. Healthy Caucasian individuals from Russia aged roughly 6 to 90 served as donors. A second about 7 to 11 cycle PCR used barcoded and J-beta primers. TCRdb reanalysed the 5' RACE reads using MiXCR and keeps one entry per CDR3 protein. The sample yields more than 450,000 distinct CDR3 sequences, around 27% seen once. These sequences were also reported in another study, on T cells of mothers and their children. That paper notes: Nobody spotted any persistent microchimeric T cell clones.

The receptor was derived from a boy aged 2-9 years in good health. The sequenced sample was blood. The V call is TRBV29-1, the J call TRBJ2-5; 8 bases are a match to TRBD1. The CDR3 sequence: CSVAGGLQETQYF. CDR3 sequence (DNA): TGCAGCGTTGCAGGGGGCCTCCAAGAGACCCAGTACTTC.